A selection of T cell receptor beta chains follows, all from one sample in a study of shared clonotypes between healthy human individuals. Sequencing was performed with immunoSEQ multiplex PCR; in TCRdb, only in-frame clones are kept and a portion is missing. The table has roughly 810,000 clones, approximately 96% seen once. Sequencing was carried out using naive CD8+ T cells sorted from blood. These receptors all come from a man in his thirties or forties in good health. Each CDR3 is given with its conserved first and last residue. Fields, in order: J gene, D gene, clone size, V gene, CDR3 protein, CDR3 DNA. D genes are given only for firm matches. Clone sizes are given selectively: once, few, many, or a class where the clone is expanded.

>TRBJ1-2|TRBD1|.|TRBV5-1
CASSPEGQGVGGYTF
TGCGCCAGCAGTCCAGAGGGGCAGGGGGTAGGCGGCTACACCTTC
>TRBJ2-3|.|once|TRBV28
CASRRTVAQETQYF
TGTGCCAGCAGACGCACGGTTGCCCAGGAGACGCAGTATTTT
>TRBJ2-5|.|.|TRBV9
CASSLPGVQETQYF
TGTGCCAGCAGCCTACCAGGAGTACAAGAGACCCAGTACTTC
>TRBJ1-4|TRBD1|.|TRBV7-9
CASSMYRTGLNEKLFF
TGTGCCAGCAGCATGTATAGGACAGGGCTTAATGAAAAACTGTTTTTT
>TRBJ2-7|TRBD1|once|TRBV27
CASSITGTGLGEQYF
TGTGCCAGCAGTATAACCGGGACAGGGCTTGGAGAGCAGTACTTC
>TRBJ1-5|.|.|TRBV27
CASMGDSNQPQHF
TGTGCCAGCATGGGTGACAGCAATCAGCCCCAGCATTTT
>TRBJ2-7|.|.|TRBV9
CASSVATGGGLHEQYF
TGTGCCAGCAGCGTAGCTACAGGGGGAGGGCTCCACGAGCAGTACTTC
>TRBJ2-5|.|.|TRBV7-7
CASSLVRGQETQYF
TGTGCTAGCAGCTTAGTTCGGGGCCAAGAGACCCAGTACTTC
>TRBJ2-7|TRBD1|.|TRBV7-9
CASSFGAGGEQYF
TGTGCCAGCAGCTTCGGGGCAGGGGGCGAGCAGTACTTC
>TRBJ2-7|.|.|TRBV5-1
CASSSTDSYEQYF
TGCGCCAGCAGCTCGACCGATTCCTACGAGCAGTACTTC
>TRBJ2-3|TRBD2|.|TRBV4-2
CASSQHVVGTSGRALTDTQYF
TGTGCCAGCAGCCAGCATGTTGTCGGGACTAGCGGGAGGGCCCTCACAGATACGCAGTATTTT
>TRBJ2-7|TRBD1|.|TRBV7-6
CASSLTGTGREQYF
TGTGCCAGCAGCTTAACCGGGACAGGGAGAGAGCAGTACTTC
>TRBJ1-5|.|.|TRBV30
CAWSVIGVRQPQHF
TGTGCCTGGAGTGTGATTGGGGTGCGGCAGCCCCAGCATTTT
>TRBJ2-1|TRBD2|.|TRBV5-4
CASSPIGTSGRPQYNEQFF
TGTGCCAGCAGCCCTATAGGGACTAGCGGGAGACCCCAATACAATGAGCAGTTCTTC
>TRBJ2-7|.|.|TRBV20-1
CSARAYVEQYF
TGCAGTGCTAGGGCCTACGTCGAGCAGTACTTC
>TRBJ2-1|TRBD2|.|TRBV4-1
CASSQEVLAGGYEQFF
TGCGCCAGCAGCCAAGAGGTACTAGCGGGAGGCTATGAGCAGTTCTTC
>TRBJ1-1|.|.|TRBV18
CASSPSGTEAFF
TGTGCCAGCTCACCCAGCGGCACTGAAGCTTTCTTT
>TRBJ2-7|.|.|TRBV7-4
CASSYTSSRGEQYF
TGTGCCAGCAGCTACACTTCCAGCCGGGGCGAGCAGTACTTC
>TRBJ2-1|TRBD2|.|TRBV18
CASSPQILAEMFYNEQFF
TGTGCCAGCTCACCACAAATACTAGCGGAGATGTTCTACAATGAGCAGTTCTTC
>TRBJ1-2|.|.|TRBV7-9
CASSMGSPNYGYTF
TGTGCCAGTTCGATGGGGAGTCCTAACTATGGCTACACCTTC
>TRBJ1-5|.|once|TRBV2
CASSDSSGARLRNQPQHF
TGTGCCAGCAGTGACTCGTCAGGGGCCCGGCTGAGGAATCAGCCCCAGCATTTT
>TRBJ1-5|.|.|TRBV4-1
CASSQVGNQPQHF
TGCGCCAGCAGCCAAGTGGGGAATCAGCCCCAGCATTTT
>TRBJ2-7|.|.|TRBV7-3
CASSFAPVGYEQYF
TGTGCCAGCAGCTTCGCCCCAGTGGGGTACGAGCAGTACTTC
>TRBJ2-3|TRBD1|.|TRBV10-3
CAISGGQGGTDTQYF
TGTGCCATCAGTGGGGGACAGGGCGGCACAGATACGCAGTATTTT
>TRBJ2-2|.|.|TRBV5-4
CASSLEESPNTGELFF
TGTGCCAGCAGCCTCGAGGAATCCCCGAACACCGGGGAGCTGTTTTTT
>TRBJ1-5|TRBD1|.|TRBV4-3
CASSQRDREKPQHF
TGCGCCAGCAGCCAACGGGACAGGGAGAAGCCCCAGCATTTT
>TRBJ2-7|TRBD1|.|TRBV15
CATSSDRGSNEQYF
TGTGCCACCAGCAGCGACAGGGGGAGCAACGAGCAGTACTTC
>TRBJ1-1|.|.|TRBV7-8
CASSSRRLNTEAFF
TGTGCCAGCAGCTCCCGACGGTTGAACACTGAAGCTTTCTTT
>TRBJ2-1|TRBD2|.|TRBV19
CASSTPSGRGGTDSYNEQFF
TGTGCCAGTAGTACCCCTAGCGGGAGAGGGGGTACGGACTCCTACAATGAGCAGTTCTTC
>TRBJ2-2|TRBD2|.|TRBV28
CASSLRAGVTGELFF
TGTGCCAGCAGTTTAAGAGCGGGAGTAACCGGGGAGCTGTTTTTT
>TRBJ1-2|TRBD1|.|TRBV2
CASSEEGANYGYTF
TGTGCCAGCAGTGAGGAGGGGGCGAACTATGGCTACACCTTC
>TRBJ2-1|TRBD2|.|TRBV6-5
CASSHGTTGQFF
TGTGCCAGCAGCCACGGGACTACCGGGCAGTTCTTC